Below are 24 T cell receptor beta chains sequenced from a single sample in a study of human T cells and chemical hapten exposure. TCRdb passed the RACE reads through MiXCR, listing each CDR3 protein once. The data hold 39,000 or so distinct CDR3 sequences, with just under 4% observed a single time. Sample time point: patch test 1, 2 weeks after DPC sensitization. The treatment denotes: therapeutic diphenylcyclopropenone sensitization with weekly scalp DPC. The authors' total RNA extraction used unfractionated whole blood. Material: whole blood, obtained in connection with sensitization to the hapten diphenylcyclopropenone (DPC). These receptors all come from a man between 50 and 59 years old with alopecia areata. Some clones in this sample may be carry-over from other donors' samples.

This clonotype was counted many times. The CDR3 nucleotides are TGTGCCAGCAGCACGACTAGCGGCTCCCAAGAGACCCAGTACTTC. It codes for CASSTTSGSQETQYF. The chain links TRBV9 to TRBJ2-5, with 9 bases matching TRBD2. V trimming: 4 bases; J trimming: 1 base; junction bases outside the gene matches: 5. CDR3 length equals 15 residues. Germline assignment: CDR1 SGDLS and CDR2 YYNGEE.

In its sample, this clonotype was seen many times. The CDR3 DNA is TGTGCCAGCAGCTTAGCTCGAGATAATTCACCCCTCCACTTT. Translation gives CASSLARDNSPLHF. The gene calls are TRBV7-2 and TRBJ1-6; D gene unclear. The CDR3 is made up of 14 amino acids. Germline CDR1 reads SGHTA; CDR2 reads FQGNSA. Trimming took 0 bases from V and 5 from J, leaving 5 bases between them. Full variable domain (remainder filled in from reference TRBV7-2 and TRBJ1-6): GAGVSQSPSNKVTEKGKDVELRCDPISGHTALYWYRQSLGQGLEFLIYFQGNSAPDKSGLPSDRFSAERTGGSVSTLTIQRTQQEDSAVYLCASSLARDNSPLHFGNGTRLTVT.

This clonotype has at least ten counts. The gene calls are TRBV6-1 and TRBJ1-5, with TRBD1 as a possible D gene (5 bases). V lost 6 bases, J lost 5 bases, and 14 bases lay in between. The CDR3 is 14 amino acids. Per the germline V gene, CDR1 is MNHNS and CDR2 is SASEGT. CDR3 nucleotides: TGTGCCAGCAGCCCCCTTCGGGACTATCAGCCCCAGCATTTT. Translation: CASSPLRDYQPQHF.

This clonotype was recorded a few times. The genes are TRBV12-3 or TRBV12-4 and TRBJ2-1; no reliable D call. The CDR3 sequence is 14 residues long. The ends were cut back, 1 base at V and 2 bases at J, with 6 bases in the middle. The CDR3 here is CASSLDLTYNEQFF. CDR3 in DNA: TGTGCCAGCAGTTTAGACCTGACCTACAATGAGCAGTTCTTC.

This clonotype was found many times. This rearrangement joins TRBV5-1 to TRBJ1-5, with TRBD1 matching over 11 bases. The CDR3 is made up of 18 amino acids. V lost 3 bases and J lost 6; bases outside the gene matches: 14. Germline loops: CDR1 SGHRS, CDR2 YFSETQ. Written as DNA, the CDR3 is TGCGCCAGCAGCTGGGGTTCCGGGACAGGGGGACTAAGTCAGCCCCAGCATTTT. Protein product: CASSWGSGTGGLSQPQHF.

This clonotype was seen many times. V usage is TRBV3-1 and J usage is TRBJ2-2; 9 bases fit TRBD2. This CDR3 region has 19 residues. Germline-derived CDR1 and CDR2 are LGHDT and YNNKEL (reference sequence). V trimming: 7 bases; J trimming: 1 base; junction bases outside the gene matches: 16. CDR3 sequence: CASIPEWDRTSVNTGELFF. The DNA of the CDR3 is TGTGCCAGCATCCCCGAGTGGGATCGGACTAGCGTGAACACCGGGGAGCTGTTTTTT.

In this sample, this clonotype turned up many times. V gene TRBV3-1 combines with J gene TRBJ2-5; possible D gene TRBD2, 5 bases. The V end lost 7 bases, the J end lost 1 base, and 13 bases lay between the germline ends. Germline lookup yields CDR1 LGHDT and CDR2 YNNKEL (reference sequence). The CDR3 contains 14 residues. The chain's CDR3 is CASTAASGQETQYF. DNA for the CDR3: TGTGCCAGCACCGCGGCCAGCGGCCAAGAGACCCAGTACTTC.

About this clonotype itself: This may arise from a read error, as a much more abundant clone is one base away. No conserved phenylalanine or tryptophan ends this CDR3, so it is likely a read error. The chain combines TRBV4-2 with TRBJ2-3; D might be TRBD2 (5 bases). V lost 0 bases to trimming and J lost 4 bases, with 14 bases between them. The V gene's germline CDR1 is LGHNA and CDR2 YNFKEQ. This CDR3 is built from 16 residues. CDR3 protein: CASSQENRGPADTQYI. The CDR3 DNA sequence: TGTGCCAGCAGCCAAGAGAACCGGGGTCCGGCAGATACGCAGTATATT.

This clonotype was seen ten or more times. This sequence joins TRBV6-5 and TRBJ2-7, with TRBD2 matching 7 bases. The CDR3 contains 15 residues. Germline V gene sequence: CDR1 MNHEY, CDR2 SVGAGI. Unmatched junction bases numbered 8, after V lost 6 bases and J lost 0 bases. The CDR3 protein is CASRIGGEGSYEQYF. The CDR3 bases are TGTGCCAGCAGGATTGGGGGGGAGGGCTCCTACGAGCAGTACTTC.

This clonotype has at least ten counts. The V gene is TRBV5-1, the J gene TRBJ2-3, with TRBD2 as a possible D gene (5 bases). V was pared by 6 bases and J by 2 bases, with 16 bases between. CDR1 is SGHRS and CDR2 is YFSETQ in the germline V gene. The CDR3 runs to 15 residues. Here the CDR3 reads CASNEGVLSTDTQYF. In DNA form, the CDR3 reads TGCGCCAGCAATGAGGGAGTATTGTCCACAGATACGCAGTATTTT. The full variable domain, with the rest looked up from reference TRBV5-1 and TRBJ2-3, is KAGVTQTPRYLIKTRGQQVTLSCSPISGHRSVSWYQQTPGQGLQFLFEYFSETQRNKGNFPGRFSGRQFSNSRSEMNVSTLELGDSALYLCASNEGVLSTDTQYFGPGTRLTVL.

This clonotype has ten or more counts. The gene calls are TRBV20-1 and TRBJ2-1, with a possible D match to TRBD2 (5 bases). In germline, CDR1 is DFQATT, CDR2 SNEGSKA (reference sequence). CDR3 length: 17 amino acids. The germline V and J ends were trimmed by 2 bases and 2 bases, with 19 bases remaining between them. CDR3 DNA: TGCAGTGCTAGATACGGGATAGCGCCTCCTCCCTACAATGAGCAGTTCTTC. Its translation is CSARYGIAPPPYNEQFF.

CDR3 in DNA: TGTGCCAGCAGCCTCACACTAGCGGGAGGCCTTAACATTCAGTACTTC. As protein: CASSLTLAGGLNIQYF. The chain joins TRBV11-2 to TRBJ2-4; 12 positions match TRBD2. Trimming removed 5 bases from V and 7 bases from J; junction bases left unmatched: 9. Per the germline V gene, CDR1 is SGHAT and CDR2 is FQNNGV. The CDR3 is 16 amino acids.

This clonotype was detected many times. In DNA form, the CDR3 reads TGCGCCAGCAGCTTGGTTGGACTAGCCATCAATGAGCAGTTCTTC. It yields the protein CASSLVGLAINEQFF. The chain recombines TRBV5-1 with TRBJ2-1; 8 positions agree with TRBD2. Germline values: CDR1 SGHRS, CDR2 YFSETQ. J lost 6 bases, V lost 0 bases, and 5 bases had no gene match. The length of the CDR3 is 15 residues.

This clonotype was counted between two and nine times. The chain recombines TRBV7-3 with TRBJ1-5; D is unresolved. This CDR3 comprises 13 residues. V was cut by 2 bases and J by 5 bases, with 7 bases left in between. Germline lookup yields CDR1 SGHTA and CDR2 FQGTGA. The CDR3, as DNA: TGTGCCAGCAGCTTAGGGTCGGATCAGCCCCAGCATTTT. Its translation is CASSLGSDQPQHF.

This clonotype was detected ten times or more. The chain couples TRBV2 to TRBJ2-7; D not certain. CDR1 and CDR2 (germline): SNHLY, FYNNEI. V dropped 2 bases and J dropped 5 bases, with 13 bases sitting between them. The CDR3 contains 14 residues. As DNA, the CDR3 is TGTGCCAGCAGTGAATCAATACAGACGAACGAGCAGTACTTC. As protein: CASSESIQTNEQYF. The full variable domain, its missing parts supplied by reference TRBV2 and TRBJ2-7, is EPEVTQTPSHQVTQMGQEVILRCVPISNHLYFYWYRQILGQKVEFLVSFYNNEISEKSEIFDDQFSVERPDGSNFTLKIRSTKLEDSAMYFCASSESIQTNEQYFGPGTRLTVT.

This clonotype was seen ten or more times. The rearrangement links TRBV6-2 or TRBV6-3 to TRBJ1-2, with 7 bases aligning to TRBD1. The V segment lost 2 bases and the J segment 3 bases; nucleotides outside the gene matches: 3. The V gene's germline CDR1 is MNHEY and CDR2 SVGEGT. The CDR3 spans 14 residues. This CDR3 is CASSYKGTDYGYTF. The CDR3 DNA reads as TGTGCCAGCAGTTACAAAGGGACAGACTATGGCTACACCTTC.

The chain joins TRBV12-3 or TRBV12-4 to TRBJ1-2; the D is unclear. The CDR3 spans 13 residues. Trimming took off 7 bases at V and 0 bases at J, with 9 bases between the two ends. The CDR3 reads CASTLGANYGYTF. In DNA, the CDR3 is TGTGCCAGCACCCTCGGTGCTAACTATGGCTACACCTTC.

CDR3 coding DNA: TGTGCCAGCAGTTTACGTCTGGGGTACAATGAGCAGTTCTTC. As protein: CASSLRLGYNEQFF. The rearrangement joins TRBV6-2 or TRBV6-3 to TRBJ2-1; D not certain. Germline V gene data show CDR1 as MNHEY and CDR2 as SVGEGT. Deletions cut 4 bases from V and 4 bases from J, with 11 bases between. There are 14 residues in the CDR3.

Concerning this clonotype itself: A much larger clonotype is one base distant, so this may be a read error. V usage is TRBV12-3 or TRBV12-4 and J usage is TRBJ1-5; TRBD1 aligns across 10 bases. The CDR3 totals 16 residues. CDR3 protein: CASSLGQGYSKQPQHF. CDR3 in DNA: TGTGCCAGCAGCCTGGGACAGGGGTATAGCAAACAGCCCCAGCATTTT.

This clonotype was detected ten times or more. CDR3 protein: CSVEDTQNYGYTF. The CDR3 DNA reads TGCAGCGTTGAGGATACACAGAACTATGGCTACACCTTC. V is TRBV29-1 and J is TRBJ1-2; D unclear. The germline V gene encodes CDR1 SQVTM and CDR2 ANQGSEA. V lost 3 bases to trimming and J lost 2 bases, with 10 bases between them. The CDR3 sequence is 13 residues long.

In its sample, this clonotype was seen many times. The V call is TRBV7-2, the J call TRBJ2-7, with 8 bases matching TRBD2. Unmatched junction bases numbered 4, after V lost 3 bases and J lost 0 bases. Per the germline V gene, CDR1 is SGHTA and CDR2 is FQGNSA. This CDR3 has 15 amino acids. Here the CDR3 DNA reads TGTGCCAGCAGCTTCCAGCGGGGGAGCTCCTACGAGCAGTACTTC. Its protein is CASSFQRGSSYEQYF. Using reference TRBV7-2 and TRBJ2-7 for the parts outside the CDR3, the full variable domain is GAGVSQSPSNKVTEKGKDVELRCDPISGHTALYWYRQSLGQGLEFLIYFQGNSAPDKSGLPSDRFSAERTGGSVSTLTIQRTQQEDSAVYLCASSFQRGSSYEQYFGPGTRLTVT.

This clonotype has at least ten counts. The chain is built from TRBV3-1 and TRBJ2-7; D might be TRBD1 (6 bases). The CDR3 is 16 amino acids. V lost 1 base, J lost 5 bases, and 18 bases lay in between. The V gene's germline CDR1 is LGHDT and CDR2 YNNKEL (reference sequence). The chain's CDR3 is CASSQAGGAGVNEQYF. CDR3 nucleotide sequence: TGTGCCAGCAGCCAAGCCGGAGGAGCAGGGGTGAACGAGCAGTACTTC.

This clonotype was seen many times. This rearrangement joins TRBV29-1 to TRBJ2-3, with 11 bases identical to TRBD1. Germline loops: CDR1 SQVTM, CDR2 ANQGSEA. This CDR3 is built from 18 residues. The V and J ends lost 3 bases and 0 bases, in that order; junction bases with no gene match: 11. CDR3 in amino acids: CSVEFRTGGAASTDTQYF. For the CDR3, the DNA is TGCAGCGTTGAGTTTCGGACAGGGGGCGCGGCTAGCACAGATACGCAGTATTTT.

The V call is TRBV11-2, the J call TRBJ2-3, with 9 positions matching TRBD2. In germline, CDR1 is SGHAT, CDR2 FQNNGV. The CDR3 consists of 14 residues. Trimming cost V 7 bases and J 2 bases; bases outside gene matches: 4. The CDR3 region has the DNA TGTGCCAGCAAATTAGCGGGGGACACAGATACGCAGTATTTT. It yields the protein CASKLAGDTDTQYF. Drawing the rest from reference TRBV11-2 and TRBJ2-3, the complete variable domain is EAGVAQSPRYKIIEKRQSVAFWCNPISGHATLYWYQQILGQGPKLLIQFQNNGVVDDSQLPKDRFSAERLKGVDSTLKIQPAKLEDSAVYLCASKLAGDTDTQYFGPGTRLTVL.